The 22 T cell receptor beta chains below were found in one sample sequenced in a study of T cells in Graves' hyperthyroidism and ophthalmopathy. Amplified TCR beta CDR3 regions derived from RNA transcripts. The primer set for the first-round RT-PCR of the TCR CDR3 was HTBI. TCRdb reprocessed the multiplex PCR reads with MiXCR, giving one entry per CDR3 protein. Here the sample spans roughly 240,000 distinct CDR3 sequences, almost 25% being singletons. Sequencing was carried out using blood. The source is a woman between 35 and 50 years old with Graves' ophthalmopathy.

The chain is built from TRBV4-1 and TRBJ1-2, with TRBD1 matching over 7 bases. The germline CDR1 and CDR2 sequences are MGHRA and YSYEKL. This CDR3 comprises 17 residues. The V and J ends lost 0 bases and 0 bases, in that order; junction bases with no gene match: 7. The CDR3 DNA reads TGCGCCAGCAGCCAAGAAGAAGGGACAGAAGCTAACTATGGCTACACCTTC. It specifies CASSQEEGTEANYGYTF.

This chain links TRBV28 with TRBJ2-7; D not resolved. CDR1 is MDHEN, CDR2 SYDVKM, per germline. The CDR3 runs 16 residues. The V end was cut by 5 bases, the J end by 7 bases, with 24 bases between. The CDR3: CASSTPPQTRYDEQYF. The DNA for the CDR3 is TGTGCCAGCAGTACCCCCCCCCAGACGAGATACGATGAGCAGTACTTC.

The V gene is TRBV6-1, the J gene TRBJ1-3, with 8 bases identical to TRBD1. CDR3 size: 15 residues. Trimming took 6 bases from V and 4 from J; bases not matched to a gene: 8. Germline lookup yields CDR1 MNHNS and CDR2 SASEGT. CDR3 residues: CASRNEQGDGNTIYF. Written as DNA, the CDR3 is TGTGCCAGCAGAAACGAACAGGGGGACGGAAACACCATATATTTT.

This clonotype was seen repeatedly, ten times or more. The rearrangement uses TRBV19 and TRBJ2-4, with 10 bases aligning to TRBD2. The V segment lost 3 bases and the J segment 1 base; nucleotides outside the gene matches: 12. The CDR3 runs to 19 residues. The germline gives CDR1 LNHDA, CDR2 SQIVND (reference sequence). CDR3 in amino acids: CASSIRLAGDLSAKNIQYF. The CDR3 region has the DNA TGTGCCAGTAGTATTCGGCTAGCGGGAGACCTCTCGGCCAAAAACATTCAGTACTTC.

This clonotype came up many times. This may be a read error, as it is one base from a much larger clone. This sequence joins TRBV20-1 and TRBJ2-7; 12 bases are a match to TRBD2. CDR3 size: 18 residues. In germline, CDR1 is DFQATT, CDR2 SNEGSKA (reference sequence). V gave up 0 bases and J gave up 3 bases; unmatched junction bases: 12. DNA for the CDR3: TGCAGTGCTAGAGATCCGACTAGCGGGAGACCACCGGGCTACGAGCAGTACTTC. Protein sequence: CSARDPTSGRPPGYEQYF.

In this sample, this clonotype turned up many times. The rearrangement uses TRBV27 and TRBJ1-1, with D hard to call. The germline V gene has CDR1 MNHEY and CDR2 SMNVEV (reference sequence). V lost 1 base and J lost 1, with 7 bases in between. This CDR3 spans 14 amino acids. In DNA form, the CDR3 reads TGTGCCAGCAGTTTATTGGAGGGGAACACTGAAGCTTTCTTT. Translating it yields CASSLLEGNTEAFF.

The rearrangement links TRBV2 to TRBJ2-7, with 11 nucleotides matching TRBD2. The CDR3 sequence is 14 residues long. Germline-derived CDR1 and CDR2 are SNHLY and FYNNEI. V was clipped by 8 bases and J by 3 bases; unmatched bases: 6. Here the CDR3 DNA reads TGTGCCAGCGGAGAGGGACTAGCGGTCTACGAGCAGTACTTC. It is translated as CASGEGLAVYEQYF.

This clonotype was seen at least ten times. This rearrangement joins TRBV28 to TRBJ2-7; unclear D gene. Per the germline V gene, CDR1 is MDHEN and CDR2 is SYDVKM. The V end was cut by 3 bases, the J end by 0 bases, with 9 bases between. The CDR3 is made up of 14 amino acids. CDR3 nucleotides: TGTGCCAGCAGTTTCCCTGACAACTCCTACGAGCAGTACTTC. Its protein product is CASSFPDNSYEQYF.

This clonotype came up a few times. CDR3 protein: CASSLALTGELDGYTF. Here the CDR3 DNA reads TGTGCCAGCAGCTTAGCGCTGACAGGGGAATTGGATGGCTACACCTTC. The rearrangement links TRBV11-1 to TRBJ1-2; TRBD1 matches 8 bases. V shed 0 bases, J shed 6 bases, and the junction held 9 bases outside the gene matches. Germline CDR1 reads SGHAT; CDR2 reads FQDESV (reference sequence). The CDR3 spans 16 residues. The full variable domain, completed using reference TRBV11-1 and TRBJ1-2, is EAEVAQSPRYKITEKSQAVAFWCDPISGHATLYWYRQILGQGPELLVQFQDESVVDDSQLPKDRFSAERLKGVDSTLKIQPAELGDSAMYLCASSLALTGELDGYTFGSGTRLTVV.

Comments on this clonotype: This could be a read error, since a much larger clone is one nucleotide away. The DNA of the CDR3 is TGCAGTGCTAGAGATCACAGGGCCGGCACCGGGGAGCTGTCTTTT. This translates into CSARDHRAGTGELSF. The chain uses TRBV20-1 and TRBJ2-2; D possibly corresponds to TRBD1 (6 bases). The germline gives CDR1 DFQATT, CDR2 SNEGSKA (reference sequence). The CDR3 extends over 15 amino acids.

This clonotype was seen many times. The chain uses TRBV20-1 and TRBJ1-5; D is undetermined. Germline lookup yields CDR1 DFQATT and CDR2 SNEGSKA (reference sequence). The CDR3 loop spans 17 amino acids. V lost 0 bases, J lost 7 bases, and 22 bases lay in between. CDR3 protein: CSARDTKGSRTSQPQHF. In nucleotides, the CDR3 is TGCAGTGCTAGAGACACTAAAGGGAGCCGGACCTCCCAGCCCCAGCATTTT.

This clonotype appeared many times. V is TRBV9 and J is TRBJ2-7; 7 positions agree with TRBD2. CDR3 length: 14 residues. Germline CDR1 is SGDLS and CDR2 is YYNGEE. With V trimmed by 3 bases and J by 4 bases, 7 bases remained unmatched. The CDR3: CASSATSVAYEQYF. CDR3 nucleotides: TGTGCCAGCAGCGCTACTAGCGTCGCTTACGAGCAGTACTTC.

Turning to this clonotype: A read error is possible here, since a much larger clone lies one base away. V gene TRBV19 combines with J gene TRBJ2-5; D is undetermined. Germline-derived CDR1 and CDR2 are LNHDA and SQIVND (reference sequence). The CDR3 is 13 amino acids. Trimming cost V 3 bases and J 3 bases, with 8 bases left between them. In DNA, the CDR3 is TGTGCCAGTAGTATTGACACGAAAGAGACCCAGTACTTC. It encodes CASSIDTKETQYF.

This clonotype was observed a few times. The CDR3 nucleotides read TGTGCCAGCGGTGACGGCGGATGGACGCTCTCCTACGAGCAGTACTTC. The encoded protein is CASGDGGWTLSYEQYF. The gene calls are TRBV28 and TRBJ2-7, with D uncertain. The germline CDR1 and CDR2 sequences are MDHEN and SYDVKM. The V gene lost 8 bases and the J gene lost 0 bases, with 20 bases spanning the gap. This CDR3 contains 16 residues.

The chain uses TRBV18 and TRBJ2-5; no firm D call. Germline V gene data show CDR1 as KGHSH and CDR2 as LQKENI. The CDR3 totals 17 residues. V lost 1 base and J 0 bases, leaving 15 bases between the germline ends. The CDR3 loop reads CASSPRSLAAYQETQYF. CDR3 DNA: TGTGCCAGCTCACCACGCAGCCTGGCAGCGTACCAAGAGACCCAGTACTTC.

This clonotype has a count of ten or more. The chain has TRBV7-1 and TRBJ2-7; TRBD1 matches 8 bases. TRBV7-1 is labeled an ORF, and its function is uncertain. The CDR3 length is 22 residues. Losses at the gene ends were 3 bases for V and 5 bases for J; bases not matched to a gene: 30. The CDR3 sequence is CASSSWTGSSASALAGRNEQYF. CDR3 coding DNA: TGTGCCAGCAGCTCCTGGACAGGGTCGTCTGCTAGCGCACTAGCTGGTCGGAACGAGCAGTACTTC.

This clonotype was found many times. The V gene is TRBV14, the J gene TRBJ2-7; 7 positions agree with TRBD2. Germline trimming cut 1 base from V and 5 bases from J; bases unmatched to any gene: 8. CDR1 and CDR2 from the germline V gene are SGHDN and FVKESK. The CDR3 is made up of 15 amino acids. The CDR3 DNA follows: TGTGCCAGCAGCCAAGGCGGGGGTATGGGAAACGAGCAGTACTTC. Residues: CASSQGGGMGNEQYF.

This clonotype showed up many times. This sequence joins TRBV29-1 and TRBJ1-2, with D possibly matching TRBD1 (6 bases). V was trimmed by 2 bases and J by 2 bases, leaving 21 bases between them. CDR1 is SQVTM and CDR2 is ANQGSEA in the germline V gene. This CDR3 region has 17 residues. CDR3 region: CSVERFRGGRTNYGYTF. CDR3 in DNA: TGCAGCGTTGAAAGATTTAGGGGGGGGCGCACGAACTATGGCTACACCTTC.

This chain connects TRBV6-2 or TRBV6-3 to TRBJ1-5; no reliable D call. Trimming removed 6 bases from V and 3 bases from J, with 6 bases in between. CDR1 and CDR2 from the germline V gene are MNHEY and SVGEGT. CDR3 size: 12 residues. CDR3 amino acids: CASRPPNQPQHF. The CDR3 region has the DNA TGTGCCAGCAGACCGCCCAATCAGCCCCAGCATTTT.

The chain carries TRBV28 and TRBJ2-7; D is perhaps TRBD2 (6 bases). The CDR3 loop spans 15 amino acids. Per germline, CDR1 MDHEN and CDR2 SYDVKM. The germline V and J ends were trimmed by 4 bases and 2 bases, with 15 bases remaining between them. CDR3: CASSSPQRATYEQYF. The CDR3 DNA follows: TGTGCCAGCAGTTCTCCGCAGCGGGCCACCTACGAGCAGTACTTC.

This clonotype was counted many times. The V call is TRBV20-1, the J call TRBJ2-5, with D perhaps matching TRBD1 (6 bases). The ends were cut back, 5 bases at V and 5 bases at J, with 15 bases in the middle. The V gene's germline CDR1 is DFQATT and CDR2 SNEGSKA (reference sequence). CDR3 length: 13 residues. The CDR3 is CSAARQEVETQYF. CDR3 DNA: TGCAGTGCTGCTAGACAGGAGGTGGAGACCCAGTACTTC.

This clonotype was detected only a few times. The chain employs TRBV5-1 and TRBJ2-7; 7 positions agree with TRBD2. The V gene's germline CDR1 is SGHRS and CDR2 YFSETQ. The CDR3 covers 14 residues. Trimming at V came to 4 bases and at J to 5 bases, leaving 9 bases not matched to a gene. The CDR3 loop is CASSIGLVLDEQYF. In DNA form, the CDR3 reads TGCGCCAGCAGCATCGGACTAGTTCTCGACGAGCAGTACTTC.